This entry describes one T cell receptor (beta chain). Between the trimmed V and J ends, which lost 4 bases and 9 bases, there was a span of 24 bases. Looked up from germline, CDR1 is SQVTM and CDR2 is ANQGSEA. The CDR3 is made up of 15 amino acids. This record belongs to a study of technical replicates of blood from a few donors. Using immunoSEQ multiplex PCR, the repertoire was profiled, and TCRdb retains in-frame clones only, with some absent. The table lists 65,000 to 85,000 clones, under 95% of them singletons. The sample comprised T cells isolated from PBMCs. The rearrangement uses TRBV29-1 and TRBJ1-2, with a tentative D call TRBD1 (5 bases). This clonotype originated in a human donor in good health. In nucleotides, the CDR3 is TGCAGCGTTGTTCGATATAGTGACAGTTTAGCTAGCTACACCTTC. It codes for CSVVRYSDSLASYTF.